Listed below are T cell receptor beta chains from one sample, sequenced in a study of CD8 T cells in ankylosing spondylitis. Via MiXCR, TCRdb re-called the 5' RACE reads, giving one row per CDR3 protein. In the table there are a few hundred thousand distinct CDR3 sequences, approximately 11% of which are singletons. Sequencing input: blood, either unsorted or a sorted T cell fraction (not recorded which). These receptors came from a male donor with ankylosing spondylitis. Both conserved end residues are part of each CDR3. The order of the fields is J gene, clone size, D gene, CDR3 length, V gene, CDR3 DNA, CDR3 protein. D genes are given only for firm matches. Size is omitted from some rows. Given values are once, few, many or a class for expanded clones.

TRBJ2-1 NA NA 13 TRBV7-2 TGTGCCAGCAGCCTCAATCACGTCAATGAGCAGTTCTTC CASSLNHVNEQFF
TRBJ2-3 few TRBD2 14 TRBV10-3 TGTGCCATCAACGCGCGGGGGACCACAGATACGCAGTATTTT CAINARGTTDTQYF
TRBJ2-4 NA NA 12 TRBV6-6 TGTGCCAGCAGTTACTCGAAGGACATTCAGTACTTC CASSYSKDIQYF
TRBJ2-1 many NA 14 TRBV5-1 TGCGCCAGCAGCTTGACGGCCAACTACAATGAGCAGTTCTTC CASSLTANYNEQFF
TRBJ1-5 many NA 15 TRBV20-1 TGCAGTGCTAGAGGTCGCAGGGACTACAATCAGCCCCAGCATTTT CSARGRRDYNQPQHF
TRBJ2-2 NA TRBD2 15 TRBV11-2 TGTGCCAGCAGCTTCGAGCGGGACGAGGGCGGGGAGCTGTTTTTT CASSFERDEGGELFF
TRBJ2-3 many NA 14 TRBV20-1 TGCAGTGCTAGATTTCCGGGAGTTACCGATACGCAGTATTTT CSARFPGVTDTQYF
TRBJ2-7 few NA 16 TRBV7-9 TGTGCCAGCAGCTCACCCCAGGGTGGGCGTTTGTCCGAGCAGTACTTC CASSSPQGGRLSEQYF
TRBJ2-1 many TRBD2 13 TRBV7-8 TGTGCCAGCAGCTTTGAACTAGCGGATGAGCAGTTCTTC CASSFELADEQFF
TRBJ2-5 few TRBD2 17 TRBV11-2 TGTGCCAGCAGCCTCTTTGGAAGCGGGAGCGTTCAAGAGACCCAGTACTTC CASSLFGSGSVQETQYF
TRBJ2-6 few NA 12 TRBV18 TGTGCCAGTAACTCTGGGGCCAACGTCCTGACTTTC CASNSGANVLTF
TRBJ2-6 NA NA 15 TRBV9 TGTGCCAGCAGCGTAGGTGGAGCTGGGGCCAACGTCCTGACTTTC CASSVGGAGANVLTF
TRBJ2-1 NA TRBD2 17 TRBV11-3 TGTGCCAGCAGCCCTGGGCTGACTAGCGGGAGAGGTGCGGAGCAGTTCTTC CASSPGLTSGRGAEQFF
TRBJ2-5 NA NA 13 TRBV20-1 TGCAGTGCCTTTTACGGGAGCGGGGAGACCCAGTACTTC CSAFYGSGETQYF
TRBJ2-1 NA NA 15 TRBV20-1 TGCAGTGCTAGAGATGGCGGGCCCTCCTACAATGAGCAGTTCTTC CSARDGGPSYNEQFF
TRBJ2-5 NA TRBD2 16 TRBV12-3/TRBV12-4 TGTGCCAGCAACCAACCGACTAGCGGGGCGCCGGAGACCCAGTACTTC CASNQPTSGAPETQYF
TRBJ2-3 NA NA 15 TRBV24-1 TGTGCCACCAGTGATCGAGGGAGCGGCACAGATACGCAGTATTTT CATSDRGSGTDTQYF
TRBJ2-3 NA NA 15 TRBV9 TGTGCCAGCAGCGTAGGGGGCCATAGCACAGATACGCAGTATTTT CASSVGGHSTDTQYF
TRBJ2-3 NA TRBD2 14 TRBV20-1 TGCAGTGCTAGAGATGGAGCGGGGGGAGATACGCAGTATTTT CSARDGAGGDTQYF
TRBJ1-1 many NA 13 TRBV5-1 TGTGCCAGCAGCCCGACAGGTGACACTGAAGCTTTCTTT CASSPTGDTEAFF
TRBJ1-2 few NA 11 TRBV20-1 TGCAGTGCCAGGGACGGCTTGGGCTACACCTTC CSARDGLGYTF
TRBJ2-1 few NA 12 TRBV6-2/TRBV6-3 TGTGCCAGCAGCGACGGAGTTGGGGAGCAGTTCTTC CASSDGVGEQFF
TRBJ2-7 NA NA 15 TRBV7-9 TGTGCCAGCAGCATCCTGACTGGCGGGGCGTCCGAGCAGTACTTC CASSILTGGASEQYF
TRBJ1-5 NA TRBD1 17 TRBV19 TGTGCCAGTAGTAGGCCACAGGGGGCCGGAAGCAATCAGCCCCAGCATTTT CASSRPQGAGSNQPQHF
TRBJ1-4 few TRBD1 15 TRBV12-3/TRBV12-4 TGTGCCAGCAGACCCTCGGACAGGGAAAATGAAAAACTGTTTTTT CASRPSDRENEKLFF
TRBJ2-1 many TRBD2 16 TRBV5-1 TGCGCCAGCAGAAAAACTAGCGGGAGCTCCTACAATGAGCAGTTCTTC CASRKTSGSSYNEQFF